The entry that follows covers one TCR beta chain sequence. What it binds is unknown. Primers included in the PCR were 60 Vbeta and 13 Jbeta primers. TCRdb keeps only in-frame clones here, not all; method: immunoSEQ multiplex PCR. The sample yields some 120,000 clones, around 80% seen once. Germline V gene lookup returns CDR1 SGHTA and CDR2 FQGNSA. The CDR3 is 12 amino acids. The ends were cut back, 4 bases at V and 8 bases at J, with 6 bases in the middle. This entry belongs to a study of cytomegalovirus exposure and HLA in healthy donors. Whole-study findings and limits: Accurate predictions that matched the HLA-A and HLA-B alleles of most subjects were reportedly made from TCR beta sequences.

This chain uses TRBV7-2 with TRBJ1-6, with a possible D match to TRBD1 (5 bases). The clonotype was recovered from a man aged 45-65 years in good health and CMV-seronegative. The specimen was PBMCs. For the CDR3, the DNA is TGTGCCAGCAGCTGGGGGGATTCACCCCTCCACTTT. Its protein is CASSWGDSPLHF.